This is a list of T cell receptor beta chains from one sample in a study of PD-L1 blockade in urothelial cancer. The method was immunoSEQ multiplex PCR; TCRdb's version includes in-frame clones alone and lacks a portion of them. The sample consists of about 74,000 clones, under 90% of them appearing once. The sequenced sample was PBMCs, obtained around atezolizumab (anti-PD-L1) treatment. These receptors originate from a man aged 65-85 years with urothelial cancer. Both conserved end residues are part of each CDR3. The order of the fields is CDR3 protein, CDR3 DNA, J gene, clone size, V gene, D gene. A D gene is named only where the DNA matches it firmly. Expanded clones are given a class, and other clones once, few, many or no size at all.

CDR3 protein: CASSLSGTGGIQYF; CDR3 DNA: TGTGCCAGCAGTTTATCCGGGACAGGGGGTATACAGTACTTC; J gene: TRBJ2-7; clone size: once; V gene: TRBV27; D gene: TRBD1
CDR3 protein: CASTPSLGTGYGGYTF; CDR3 DNA: TGTGCCAGCACTCCTAGTCTTGGGACAGGGTACGGCGGCTACACCTTC; J gene: TRBJ1-2; clone size: once; V gene: TRBV27; D gene: TRBD1
CDR3 protein: CASSFTGGTTDTQYF; CDR3 DNA: TGTGCCAGCAGCTTTACAGGGGGGACCACAGATACGCAGTATTTT; J gene: TRBJ2-3; clone size: NA; V gene: TRBV7-3; D gene: TRBD1
CDR3 protein: CASRGQARHEQYF; CDR3 DNA: TGTGCCAGCAGGGGACAGGCTCGACACGAGCAGTACTTC; J gene: TRBJ2-7; clone size: NA; V gene: TRBV6-5; D gene: TRBD1
CDR3 protein: CASSTGLAGGRQEQFF; CDR3 DNA: TGTGCCAGCAGCACGGGACTAGCGGGAGGAAGACAGGAGCAGTTCTTC; J gene: TRBJ2-1; clone size: NA; V gene: TRBV5-4; D gene: TRBD2
CDR3 protein: CASSSLNGTSGFPSSYEQYF; CDR3 DNA: TGTGCCAGCAGCTCCTTAAACGGGACTAGCGGTTTTCCTAGCTCCTACGAGCAGTACTTC; J gene: TRBJ2-7; clone size: NA; V gene: TRBV7-6; D gene: TRBD2
CDR3 protein: CASSQGRPELYEQFF; CDR3 DNA: TGTGCCAGCAGCCAAGGCCGTCCGGAGCTCTATGAGCAGTTCTTC; J gene: TRBJ2-1; clone size: NA; V gene: TRBV14; D gene: NA
CDR3 protein: CASRRGTGNSYEQYF; CDR3 DNA: TGTGCCAGTAGGCGGGGGACAGGCAACTCCTACGAGCAGTACTTC; J gene: TRBJ2-7; clone size: NA; V gene: TRBV19; D gene: NA
CDR3 protein: CASSLVAGQGAGYGYTF; CDR3 DNA: TGTGCCAGCAGTTTAGTAGCGGGGCAGGGAGCGGGCTATGGCTACACCTTC; J gene: TRBJ1-2; clone size: NA; V gene: TRBV28; D gene: NA
CDR3 protein: CASSQSPQASYNEQFF; CDR3 DNA: TGCGCCAGCAGTCAATCTCCCCAGGCTTCCTACAATGAGCAGTTCTTC; J gene: TRBJ2-1; clone size: NA; V gene: TRBV23-1; D gene: NA
CDR3 protein: CASSPSGRGTGELFF; CDR3 DNA: TGTGCCAGCAGTCCAAGCGGGAGAGGGACCGGGGAGCTGTTTTTT; J gene: TRBJ2-2; clone size: NA; V gene: TRBV27; D gene: TRBD2
CDR3 protein: CASSQDGQVKDIQYF; CDR3 DNA: TGCGCCAGCAGCCAAGATGGCCAGGTTAAGGACATTCAGTACTTC; J gene: TRBJ2-4; clone size: NA; V gene: TRBV4-1; D gene: NA
CDR3 protein: CASSLGTPNYGYTF; CDR3 DNA: TGTGCCAGCAGTTTAGGGACACCGAACTATGGCTACACCTTC; J gene: TRBJ1-2; clone size: NA; V gene: TRBV28; D gene: NA
CDR3 protein: CASSPRIAGGVDTQYF; CDR3 DNA: TGCGCCAGCAGCCCCCGAATAGCGGGGGGCGTCGATACGCAGTATTTT; J gene: TRBJ2-3; clone size: few; V gene: TRBV5-1; D gene: TRBD2
CDR3 protein: CASSLEAGGIGYNEQFF; CDR3 DNA: TGTGCCAGCAGCTTAGAGGCGGGAGGTATAGGGTACAATGAGCAGTTCTTC; J gene: TRBJ2-1; clone size: NA; V gene: TRBV11-2; D gene: TRBD2
CDR3 protein: CASYPIGTADYEQYF; CDR3 DNA: TGTGCCAGCTACCCCATCGGGACAGCCGACTACGAGCAGTACTTC; J gene: TRBJ2-7; clone size: NA; V gene: TRBV6-1; D gene: TRBD1
CDR3 protein: CASSPRQGNTGELFF; CDR3 DNA: TGTGCCAGCAGCCCACGACAGGGGAACACCGGGGAGCTGTTTTTT; J gene: TRBJ2-2; clone size: NA; V gene: TRBV9; D gene: TRBD1
CDR3 protein: CAWSSGQPPYEQYF; CDR3 DNA: TGTGCCTGGAGCTCGGGACAGCCCCCCTACGAGCAGTACTTC; J gene: TRBJ2-7; clone size: NA; V gene: TRBV30; D gene: TRBD1
CDR3 protein: CASSLELAGVGNEQFF; CDR3 DNA: TGTGCCAGCAGCTTGGAACTAGCGGGAGTAGGCAATGAGCAGTTCTTC; J gene: TRBJ2-1; clone size: NA; V gene: TRBV4-2; D gene: TRBD2
CDR3 protein: CASSLVPGSTEAFF; CDR3 DNA: TGTGCCAGCAGTTTAGTCCCGGGATCCACTGAAGCTTTCTTT; J gene: TRBJ1-1; clone size: NA; V gene: TRBV27; D gene: NA
CDR3 protein: CASSFSGQGNTIYF; CDR3 DNA: TGCGCCAGCAGCTTCTCTGGACAGGGAAACACCATATATTTT; J gene: TRBJ1-3; clone size: NA; V gene: TRBV5-1; D gene: NA